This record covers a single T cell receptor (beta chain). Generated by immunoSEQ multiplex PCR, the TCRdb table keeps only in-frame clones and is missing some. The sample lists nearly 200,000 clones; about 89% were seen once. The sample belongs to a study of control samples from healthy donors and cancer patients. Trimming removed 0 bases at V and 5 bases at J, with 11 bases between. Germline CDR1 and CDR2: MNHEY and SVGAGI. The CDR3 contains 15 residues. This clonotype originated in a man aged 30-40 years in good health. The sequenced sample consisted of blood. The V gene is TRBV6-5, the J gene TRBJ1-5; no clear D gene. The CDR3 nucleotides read TGTGCCAGCAGTTACTCGTCCTCACCCCATCAGCCCCAGCATTTT. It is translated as CASSYSSSPHQPQHF.